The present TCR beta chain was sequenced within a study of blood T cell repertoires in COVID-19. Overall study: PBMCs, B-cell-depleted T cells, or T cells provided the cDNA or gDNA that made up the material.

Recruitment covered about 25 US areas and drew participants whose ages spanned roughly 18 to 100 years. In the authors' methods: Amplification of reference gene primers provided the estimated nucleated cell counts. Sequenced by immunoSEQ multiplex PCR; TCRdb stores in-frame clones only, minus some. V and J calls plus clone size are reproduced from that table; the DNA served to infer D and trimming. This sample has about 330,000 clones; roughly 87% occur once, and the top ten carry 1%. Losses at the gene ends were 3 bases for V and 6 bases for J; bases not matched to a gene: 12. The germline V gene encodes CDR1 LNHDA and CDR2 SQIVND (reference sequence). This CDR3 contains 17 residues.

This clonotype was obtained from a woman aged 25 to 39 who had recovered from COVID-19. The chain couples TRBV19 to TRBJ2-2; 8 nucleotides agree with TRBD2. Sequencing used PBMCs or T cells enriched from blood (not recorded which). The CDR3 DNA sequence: TGTGCCAGTAGTATCCAGTCCGGTATCGGGAGGGCCGGGGAGCTGTTTTTT. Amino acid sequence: CASSIQSGIGRAGELFF. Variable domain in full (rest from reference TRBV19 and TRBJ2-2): DGGITQSPKYLFRKEGQNVTLSCEQNLNHDAMYWYRQDPGQGLRLIYYSQIVNDFQKGDIAEGYSVSREKKESFPLTVTSAQKNPTAFYLCASSIQSGIGRAGELFFGEGSRLTVL.